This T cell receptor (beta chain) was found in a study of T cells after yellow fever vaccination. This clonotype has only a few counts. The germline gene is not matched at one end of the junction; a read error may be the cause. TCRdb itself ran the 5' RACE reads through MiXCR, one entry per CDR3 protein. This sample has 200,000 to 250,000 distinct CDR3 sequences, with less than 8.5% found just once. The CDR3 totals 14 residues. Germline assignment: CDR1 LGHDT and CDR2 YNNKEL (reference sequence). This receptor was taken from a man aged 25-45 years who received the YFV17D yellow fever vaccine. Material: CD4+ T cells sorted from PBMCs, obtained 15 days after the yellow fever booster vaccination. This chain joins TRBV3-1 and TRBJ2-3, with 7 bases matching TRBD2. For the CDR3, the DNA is TGTGCCAGCAGCCAAGGTGCCGCGGCTAGCGGAAATATTTTT. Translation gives CASSQGAAASGNIF.